Listed below are T cell receptor beta chains from one sample, sequenced in a study of T cells in Graves' hyperthyroidism and ophthalmopathy. TCRdb used MiXCR to reprocess the multiplex PCR reads, holding one entry per CDR3 protein. The sample holds hundreds of thousands of distinct CDR3 sequences, approximately 13% seen once. The sample was blood. These receptors all come from a woman aged 25 to 39 with Graves' hyperthyroidism that later progressed to Graves' ophthalmopathy. The CDR3 runs from the conserved cysteine through the conserved F or W. The D gene is left open where the match is weak. For some rows the clone size is stated as once, few or many, or as a class when expanded; others skip it.

j_gene: TRBJ2-1; v_gene: TRBV4-2; d_gene: TRBD2; abundance: NA; CDR3aa: CASSRSGGGYNEQFF; CDR3nt: TGTGCCAGCAGCCGAAGCGGGGGGGGGTACAATGAGCAGTTCTTC
j_gene: TRBJ2-7; v_gene: TRBV7-2; d_gene: NA; abundance: NA; CDR3aa: CASRGDSNAYEQYF; CDR3nt: TGTGCCAGCAGGGGAGACAGTAATGCCTACGAGCAGTACTTC
j_gene: TRBJ1-5; v_gene: TRBV25-1; d_gene: NA; abundance: few; CDR3aa: CASSEGLYSNQPQHF; CDR3nt: TGTGCCAGCAGTGAGGGCCTCTATAGCAATCAGCCCCAGCATTTT
j_gene: TRBJ1-2; v_gene: TRBV28; d_gene: NA; abundance: many; CDR3aa: CASSPTNGYTF; CDR3nt: TGTGCCAGCAGCCCAACCAATGGCTACACCTTC
j_gene: TRBJ1-1; v_gene: TRBV11-3; d_gene: NA; abundance: many; CDR3aa: CASSLEGYSLNTEAFF; CDR3nt: TGTGCCAGCAGCTTAGAAGGGTACAGCTTGAACACTGAAGCTTTCTTT
j_gene: TRBJ2-7; v_gene: TRBV3-1; d_gene: NA; abundance: NA; CDR3aa: CASSQGRPSPLEQYF; CDR3nt: TGTGCCAGCAGCCAAGGGAGGCCTAGCCCTCTCGAGCAGTACTTC
j_gene: TRBJ2-7; v_gene: TRBV4-1; d_gene: NA; abundance: once; CDR3aa: CASSQGKAVYEQYF; CDR3nt: TGCGCCAGCAGCCAAGGGAAGGCGGTCTACGAGCAGTACTTC
j_gene: TRBJ1-1; v_gene: TRBV25-1; d_gene: NA; abundance: few; CDR3aa: CASLPKGVGEAFF; CDR3nt: TGTGCCAGCCTTCCTAAGGGGGTGGGTGAAGCTTTCTTT
j_gene: TRBJ1-1; v_gene: TRBV28; d_gene: NA; abundance: many; CDR3aa: CASGDGVSTEAFF; CDR3nt: TGTGCCAGCGGCGACGGGGTTTCAACTGAAGCTTTCTTT
j_gene: TRBJ2-7; v_gene: TRBV6-2/TRBV6-3; d_gene: NA; abundance: many; CDR3aa: CASSPGGDPIYEQYF; CDR3nt: TGTGCCAGCAGTCCGGGCGGCGACCCTATCTACGAGCAGTACTTC
j_gene: TRBJ1-3; v_gene: TRBV19; d_gene: NA; abundance: few; CDR3aa: CASSTGPIGRISGNTIYF; CDR3nt: TGTGCCAGTAGTACCGGACCTATTGGACGCATCTCTGGAAACACCATATATTTT
j_gene: TRBJ1-2; v_gene: TRBV12-3/TRBV12-4; d_gene: TRBD1; abundance: many; CDR3aa: CASSPRDSRGYTF; CDR3nt: TGTGCCAGCAGTCCTCGGGACAGCCGAGGCTACACCTTC
j_gene: TRBJ2-7; v_gene: TRBV6-2/TRBV6-3; d_gene: TRBD2; abundance: many; CDR3aa: CASSYSGTSPYEQYF; CDR3nt: TGTGCCAGCAGTTACAGCGGGACTTCTCCTTACGAGCAGTACTTC
j_gene: TRBJ2-2; v_gene: TRBV11-2; d_gene: TRBD1; abundance: NA; CDR3aa: CASGVGTGHTGELFF; CDR3nt: TGTGCCAGCGGGGTCGGGACAGGCCACACCGGGGAGCTGTTTTTT
j_gene: TRBJ2-7; v_gene: TRBV7-9; d_gene: NA; abundance: many; CDR3aa: CASSPGTSSSYEQYF; CDR3nt: TGTGCCAGCAGCCCCGGGACATCGAGCTCCTACGAGCAGTACTTC
j_gene: TRBJ2-5; v_gene: TRBV20-1; d_gene: NA; abundance: many; CDR3aa: CSFTPGSETQYF; CDR3nt: TGCAGTTTTACCCCTGGTTCGGAGACCCAGTACTTC
j_gene: TRBJ2-7; v_gene: TRBV14; d_gene: NA; abundance: many; CDR3aa: CASSQDEVDQTYEQYF; CDR3nt: TGTGCCAGCAGCCAAGATGAGGTCGACCAAACCTACGAGCAGTACTTC
j_gene: TRBJ1-1; v_gene: TRBV28; d_gene: NA; abundance: many; CDR3aa: CASSRGADREAFF; CDR3nt: TGTGCCAGCAGTCGGGGGGCCGACAGAGAAGCTTTCTTT
j_gene: TRBJ1-3; v_gene: TRBV11-2; d_gene: TRBD1; abundance: many; CDR3aa: CASSYSTGGRSGNTIYF; CDR3nt: TGTGCCAGCAGCTATAGTACAGGGGGCCGGTCTGGAAACACCATATATTTT
j_gene: TRBJ2-5; v_gene: TRBV6-2/TRBV6-3; d_gene: NA; abundance: many; CDR3aa: CASSYLEAPRTQYF; CDR3nt: TGTGCCAGCAGTTACTTGGAGGCTCCAAGGACCCAGTACTTC
j_gene: TRBJ1-6; v_gene: TRBV20-1; d_gene: NA; abundance: many; CDR3aa: CSARDWERSSYNSPLHF; CDR3nt: TGCAGTGCTAGAGATTGGGAACGGAGCTCCTATAATTCACCCCTCCACTTT
j_gene: TRBJ2-2; v_gene: TRBV15; d_gene: TRBD2; abundance: few; CDR3aa: CATSSSGIRTGELFF; CDR3nt: TGTGCCACCAGCAGTAGCGGGATAAGGACCGGGGAGCTGTTTTTT
j_gene: TRBJ2-1; v_gene: TRBV20-1; d_gene: NA; abundance: many; CDR3aa: CSAGRGQRVNEQFF; CDR3nt: TGCAGTGCTGGCCGGGGCCAAAGGGTGAATGAGCAGTTCTTC
j_gene: TRBJ2-7; v_gene: TRBV19; d_gene: TRBD2; abundance: many; CDR3aa: CASSQLAGDGHEQYF; CDR3nt: TGTGCCAGTAGTCAACTAGCGGGAGATGGCCACGAGCAGTACTTC
j_gene: TRBJ2-2; v_gene: TRBV6-1; d_gene: NA; abundance: few; CDR3aa: CASSEGAGADTGELFF; CDR3nt: TGTGCCAGCAGTGAAGGCGCAGGGGCGGACACCGGGGAGCTGTTTTTT
j_gene: TRBJ2-2; v_gene: TRBV6-2/TRBV6-3; d_gene: NA; abundance: few; CDR3aa: CASSPLGLANTGELFF; CDR3nt: TGTGCCAGCAGCCCCTTAGGCCTCGCGAACACCGGGGAGCTGTTTTTT
j_gene: TRBJ2-1; v_gene: TRBV20-1; d_gene: NA; abundance: few; CDR3aa: CSASRQGMDEQFF; CDR3nt: TGCAGTGCTAGCAGGCAGGGCATGGATGAGCAGTTCTTC
j_gene: TRBJ2-3; v_gene: TRBV18; d_gene: TRBD1; abundance: many; CDR3aa: CASSGQDHTDTQYF; CDR3nt: TGTGCCAGCTCAGGACAGGATCATACAGATACGCAGTATTTT